This T cell receptor beta chain was sequenced in a study of T cells in Graves' hyperthyroidism and ophthalmopathy. Regarding the study as a whole: Within blood appeared most thyroid clonotypes that had expanded above 0.001. A median around 6.4 months before onset, the model predicted ophthalmopathy.

Amplified TCR beta CDR3 regions derived from RNA transcripts. The HTBI primer set was used in a first-round RT-PCR of the TCR CDR3. TCRdb used MiXCR to reprocess the multiplex PCR reads, holding one entry per CDR3 protein. The table lists roughly 280,000 distinct CDR3 sequences, around 20% of them singletons. Trimming left V 2 bases short and J 4 bases short, with 11 bases between. CDR3 length: 14 residues. Looked up from germline, CDR1 is LNHDA and CDR2 is SQIVND (reference sequence). Enrolled ophthalmopathy patients presented with a Clinical Activity Score of at least 3, a NOSPECS grade of at least 4, and disease duration under 3 months. Patients were excluded because of uncontrolled infection, other autoimmune disease, pregnancy or lactation. Concerning this clonotype itself: Its antigen is as yet unknown.

The clonotype comes from a man aged 30 to 45 with Graves' ophthalmopathy. The sequencing sample was made of blood. The chain uses TRBV19 and TRBJ1-1; a weak D match, TRBD1 (5 bases). The CDR3 here is CASSISEGTTEAFF. CDR3 DNA sequence: TGTGCCAGTAGTATAAGTGAGGGGACCACTGAAGCTTTCTTT.